The clone carrying this T cell receptor beta chain was seen ten or more times. Time point given: healthy volunteer bleed at 2 weeks. Blood, whole and unfractionated, served as the source for total RNA extraction. From the RACE reads, TCRdb called clonotypes with MiXCR, one entry per CDR3 protein. The table has roughly 49,000 distinct CDR3 sequences, about 3.9% seen once. This CDR3 is 16 amino acids long. Germline values: CDR1 LGHNA, CDR2 YSLEER. With 0 bases clipped from V and 10 bases from J, the junction kept 9 bases outside the gene matches. The data originate from a study of human T cells and chemical hapten exposure.

The J gene is TRBJ1-6, the V gene TRBV4-3; TRBD1 matches 7 bases. Material for sequencing was whole blood. The origin of this receptor is a female donor in good health. Some clones in this sample may be carry-over from other donors' samples. The CDR3 sequence is CASSQDIGQGDSPLHF. The CDR3 DNA follows: TGCGCCAGCAGCCAAGATATAGGCCAGGGGGACTCACCCCTCCACTTT.